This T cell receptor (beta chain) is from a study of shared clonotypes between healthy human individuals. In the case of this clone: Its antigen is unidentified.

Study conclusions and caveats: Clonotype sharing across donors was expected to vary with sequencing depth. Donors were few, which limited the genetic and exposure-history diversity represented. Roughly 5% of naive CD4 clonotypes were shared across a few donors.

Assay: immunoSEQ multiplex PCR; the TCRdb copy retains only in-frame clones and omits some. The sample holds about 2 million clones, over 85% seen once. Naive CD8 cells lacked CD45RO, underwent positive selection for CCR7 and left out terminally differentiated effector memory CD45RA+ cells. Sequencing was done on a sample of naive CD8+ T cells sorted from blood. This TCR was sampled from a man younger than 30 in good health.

The CDR3 loop reads CASSLVGGGDNEQFF. CDR3 DNA: TGTGCCAGCAGCTTAGTGGGAGGAGGCGACAATGAGCAGTTCTTC. V gene TRBV11-3 combines with J gene TRBJ2-1; D might be TRBD2 (6 bases). The CDR3 length is 15 residues. Germline V gives CDR1 SGHNT, CDR2 YENEEA. V lost 1 base and J lost 5, with 12 bases in between.